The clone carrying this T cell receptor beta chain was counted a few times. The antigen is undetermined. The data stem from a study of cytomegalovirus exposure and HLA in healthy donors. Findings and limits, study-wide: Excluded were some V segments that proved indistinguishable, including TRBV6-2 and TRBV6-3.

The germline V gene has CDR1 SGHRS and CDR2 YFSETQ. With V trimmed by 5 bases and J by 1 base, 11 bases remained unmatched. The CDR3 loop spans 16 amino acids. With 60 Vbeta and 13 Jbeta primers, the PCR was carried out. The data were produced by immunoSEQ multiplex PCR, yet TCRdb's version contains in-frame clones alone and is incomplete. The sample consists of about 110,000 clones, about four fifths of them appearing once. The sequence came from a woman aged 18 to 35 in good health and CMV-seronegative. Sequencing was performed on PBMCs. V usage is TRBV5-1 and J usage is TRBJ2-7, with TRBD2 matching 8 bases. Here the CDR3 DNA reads TGCGCCAGCAGACCCGAGCTGCGGGAGGCTTCCTACGAGCAGTACTTC. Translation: CASRPELREASYEQYF.